This TCR beta chain was captured by sequencing in a study of T-cell memory formation after mild COVID-19. This CDR3 is 14 amino acids long. From germline, CDR1 is SGHVS and CDR2 FNYEAQ. V was pared by 1 base and J by 2 bases, with 5 bases between. Each CDR3 protein gets one entry after TCRdb re-called the 5' RACE reads with MiXCR. This table has roughly 250,000 distinct CDR3 sequences, 16% appearing once. The chain combines TRBV7-6 with TRBJ2-2; D uncertain. Sequencing used PBMCs or a T cell subset sorted from them (not recorded which). This TCR was sampled from a man between 18 and 29 years old who had mild COVID-19 (a few samples of this study predate the infection). Cell type and time point are not known. CDR3 amino acids: CASSLVFNTGELFF. CDR3 nucleotide sequence: TGTGCCAGCAGCTTAGTTTTTAACACCGGGGAGCTGTTTTTT. Full variable domain (rest looked up from reference TRBV7-6 and TRBJ2-2): GAGVSQSPRYKVTKRGQDVALRCDPISGHVSLYWYRQALGQGPEFLTYFNYEAQQDKSGLPNDRFSAERPEGSISTLTIQRTEQRDSAMYRCASSLVFNTGELFFGEGSRLTVL.